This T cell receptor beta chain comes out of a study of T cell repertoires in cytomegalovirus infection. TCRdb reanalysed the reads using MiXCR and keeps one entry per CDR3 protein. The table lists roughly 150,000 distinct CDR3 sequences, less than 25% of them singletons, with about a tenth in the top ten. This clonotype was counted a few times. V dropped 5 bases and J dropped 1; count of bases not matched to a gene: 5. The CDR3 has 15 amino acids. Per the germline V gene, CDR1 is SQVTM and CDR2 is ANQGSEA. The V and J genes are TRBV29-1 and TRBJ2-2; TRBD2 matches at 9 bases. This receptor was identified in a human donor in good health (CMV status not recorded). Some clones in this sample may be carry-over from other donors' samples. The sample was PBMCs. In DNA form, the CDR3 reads TGCAGCGTTCTGCTAGCGGGGAAGAACACCGGGGAGCTGTTTTTT. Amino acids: CSVLLAGKNTGELFF.